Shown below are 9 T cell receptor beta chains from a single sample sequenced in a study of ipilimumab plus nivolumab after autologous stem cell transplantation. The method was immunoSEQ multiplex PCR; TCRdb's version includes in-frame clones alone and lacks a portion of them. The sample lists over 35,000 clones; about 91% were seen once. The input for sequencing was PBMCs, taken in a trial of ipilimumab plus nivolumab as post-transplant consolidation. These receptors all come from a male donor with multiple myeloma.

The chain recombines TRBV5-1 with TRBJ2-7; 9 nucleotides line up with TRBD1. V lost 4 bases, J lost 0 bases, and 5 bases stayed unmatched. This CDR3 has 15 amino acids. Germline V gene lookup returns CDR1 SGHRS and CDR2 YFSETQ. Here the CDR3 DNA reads TGCGCCAGCAGCCGAGAGGGACAGGGCTCCTACGAGCAGTACTTC. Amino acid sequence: CASSREGQGSYEQYF.

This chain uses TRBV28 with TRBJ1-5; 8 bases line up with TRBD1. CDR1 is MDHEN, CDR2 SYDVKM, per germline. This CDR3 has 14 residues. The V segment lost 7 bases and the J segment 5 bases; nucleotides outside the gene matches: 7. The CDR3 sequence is CASIAGGADQPQHF. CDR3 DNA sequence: TGTGCCAGCATAGCAGGGGGCGCTGATCAGCCCCAGCATTTT.

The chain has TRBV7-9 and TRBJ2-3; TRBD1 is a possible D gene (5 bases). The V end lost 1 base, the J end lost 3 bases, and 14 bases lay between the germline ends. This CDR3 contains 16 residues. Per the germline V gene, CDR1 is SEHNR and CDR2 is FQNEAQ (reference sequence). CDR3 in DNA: TGTGCCAGCAGCTTAGAGCAGGGTATTAGGACAGATACGCAGTATTTT. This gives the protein CASSLEQGIRTDTQYF.

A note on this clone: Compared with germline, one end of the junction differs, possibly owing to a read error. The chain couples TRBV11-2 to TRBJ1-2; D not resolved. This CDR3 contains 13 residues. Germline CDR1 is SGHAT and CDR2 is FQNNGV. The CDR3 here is CASSLDLNYGYTF. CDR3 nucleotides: TGTGCCAGCAGCCTAGACTTAAACTATGGCTACACCTTC.

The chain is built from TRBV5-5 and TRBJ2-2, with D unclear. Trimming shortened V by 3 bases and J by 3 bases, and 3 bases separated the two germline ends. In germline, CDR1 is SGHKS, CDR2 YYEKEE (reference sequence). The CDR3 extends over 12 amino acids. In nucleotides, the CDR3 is TGTGCCAGCAGCTATTACACCGGGGAGCTGTTTTTT. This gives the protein CASSYYTGELFF.

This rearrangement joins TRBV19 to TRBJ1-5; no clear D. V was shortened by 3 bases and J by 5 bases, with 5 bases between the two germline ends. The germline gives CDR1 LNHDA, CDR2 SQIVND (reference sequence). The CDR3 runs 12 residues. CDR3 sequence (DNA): TGTGCCAGTAGTATTCGACATCAGCCCCAGCATTTT. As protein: CASSIRHQPQHF.

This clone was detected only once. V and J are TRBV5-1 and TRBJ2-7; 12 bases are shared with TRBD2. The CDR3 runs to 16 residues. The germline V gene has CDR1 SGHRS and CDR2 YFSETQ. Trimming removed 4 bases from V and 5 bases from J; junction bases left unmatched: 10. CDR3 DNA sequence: TGCGCCAGCAGCCCTAGTCCTGGACTAGCGGGGAACGAGCAGTACTTC. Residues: CASSPSPGLAGNEQYF.

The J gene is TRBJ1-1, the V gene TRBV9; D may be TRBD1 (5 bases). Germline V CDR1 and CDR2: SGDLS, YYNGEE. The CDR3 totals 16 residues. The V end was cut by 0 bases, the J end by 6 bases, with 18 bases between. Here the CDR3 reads CASSVASSGLVPEAFF. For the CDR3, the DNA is TGTGCCAGCAGCGTAGCCTCCTCAGGGCTTGTTCCTGAAGCTTTCTTT.

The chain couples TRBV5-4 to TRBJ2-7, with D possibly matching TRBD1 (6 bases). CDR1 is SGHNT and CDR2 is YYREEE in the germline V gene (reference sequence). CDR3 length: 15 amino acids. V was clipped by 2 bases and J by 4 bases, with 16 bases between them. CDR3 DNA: TGTGCCAGCAGCTTACCCAGGGGAGAGGGTTACGAGCAGTACTTC. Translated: CASSLPRGEGYEQYF.